These 20 T cell receptor beta chains share one sample of origin, sequenced in a study of OX40 agonist ivuxolimab in advanced cancers. This table comes from immunoSEQ multiplex PCR, and its TCRdb copy is limited to in-frame clones, with some not included. The sample consists of roughly 50,000 clones, approximately 86% of them appearing once. The source was CD4+ or CD8+ T cells sorted from blood, collected in a trial of the OX40 agonist ivuxolimab. Source of these receptors: an adult with an advanced solid tumor such as melanoma, head and neck, liver or kidney cancer.

This sequence joins TRBV19 and TRBJ1-2, with a tentative D call TRBD1 (5 bases). The CDR3 is 13 amino acids. V shed 6 bases and J shed 6 bases, with 14 bases lying between them. Germline loops: CDR1 LNHDA, CDR2 SQIVND (reference sequence). The CDR3 sequence: CASRETTVHGYTF. For the CDR3, the DNA is TGTGCCAGTAGAGAGACGACAGTCCATGGCTACACCTTC. Variable domain in full (rest from reference TRBV19 and TRBJ1-2): DGGITQSPKYLFRKEGQNVTLSCEQNLNHDAMYWYRQDPGQGLRLIYYSQIVNDFQKGDIAEGYSVSREKKESFPLTVTSAQKNPTAFYLCASRETTVHGYTFGSGTRLTVV.

J is TRBJ1-2 and V is TRBV2, with D hard to call. V was trimmed by 5 bases and J by 4 bases, leaving 17 bases between them. The CDR3 covers 15 residues. Germline CDR1 reads SNHLY; CDR2 reads FYNNEI. The CDR3 DNA reads TGTGCCAGCAGTACCGTATCGTCGGGATCCTATGGCTACACCTTC. As protein: CASSTVSSGSYGYTF.

The chain carries TRBV7-2 and TRBJ2-3; possible D gene TRBD1, 5 bases. In germline, CDR1 is SGHTA, CDR2 FQGNSA. The ends were cut back, 3 bases at V and 2 bases at J, with 18 bases in the middle. CDR3 length: 17 amino acids. For the CDR3, the DNA is TGTGCCAGCAGCTTTTTGGGGCCATCCGGCCTCACAGATACGCAGTATTTT. This sequence encodes CASSFLGPSGLTDTQYF.

The chain joins TRBV11-3 to TRBJ1-1; D possibly corresponds to TRBD1 (5 bases). The CDR3 is 18 amino acids. Germline V gives CDR1 SGHNT, CDR2 YENEEA. The V end lost 1 base, the J end lost 2 bases, and 20 bases lay between the germline ends. The DNA of the CDR3 is TGTGCCAGCAGCTTAGTGCCTTCAGCGGGGCAGCATAACACTGAAGCTTTCTTT. Translating gives CASSLVPSAGQHNTEAFF.

The table lists this clone with a count of one. The chain is built from TRBV30 and TRBJ1-6, with D unresolved. Trimming took off 2 bases at V and 6 bases at J, with 5 bases between the two ends. The CDR3 loop spans 12 amino acids. The germline V gene encodes CDR1 GTSNPN and CDR2 SVGIG (reference sequence). The CDR3 DNA is TGTGCCTGGAGTCAGACTAATTCACCCCTCCACTTT. Translation: CAWSQTNSPLHF. The whole variable domain, remainder taken from reference TRBV30 and TRBJ1-6, is SQTIHQWPATLVQPVGSPLSLECTVEGTSNPNLYWYRQAAGRGLQLLFYSVGIGQISSEVPQNLSASRPQDRQFILSSKKLLLSDSGFYLCAWSQTNSPLHFGNGTRLTVT.

This chain uses TRBV18 with TRBJ2-7, with TRBD1 matching over 9 bases. The germline CDR1 and CDR2 sequences are KGHSH and LQKENI. With 1 base clipped from V and 6 bases from J, the junction kept 1 base outside the gene matches. This CDR3 comprises 13 residues. The CDR3 is CASSPRQGGEQYF. The CDR3 DNA reads TGTGCCAGCTCACCACGACAGGGGGGCGAGCAGTACTTC.

The rearrangement uses TRBV15 and TRBJ1-4, with D perhaps matching TRBD1 (5 bases). This CDR3 region has 15 residues. The germline V and J ends were trimmed by 0 bases and 7 bases, with 12 bases remaining between them. Germline values: CDR1 LNHNV, CDR2 YYDKDF (reference sequence). CDR3 residues: CATSRDRAGSEKLFF. In DNA, the CDR3 is TGTGCCACCAGCAGAGATCGGGCAGGGAGTGAAAAACTGTTTTTT.

As concerns this clone: Other DNA sequences of this sample code for an identical CDR3. This chain joins TRBV5-1 and TRBJ1-4; D gene ambiguous. V gave up 0 bases and J gave up 3 bases, with 9 bases separating them. This CDR3 is built from 15 residues. The germline gives CDR1 SGHRS, CDR2 YFSETQ. In DNA, the CDR3 is TGCGCCAGCAGCTTGGAAGGGTTGGCTAATGAAAAACTGTTTTTT. Translated, it gives CASSLEGLANEKLFF.

This clone was seen a handful of times. The chain couples TRBV14 to TRBJ2-1, with 9 bases matching TRBD2. Germline CDR1 is SGHDN and CDR2 is FVKESK. The CDR3 extends over 13 amino acids. V was clipped by 1 base and J by 10 bases; unmatched bases: 2. CDR3 sequence reads: CASSQVLAGEQFF. The CDR3, as DNA: TGTGCCAGCAGCCAAGTGCTAGCGGGGGAGCAGTTCTTC.

The chain employs TRBV27 and TRBJ2-3, with D hard to call. The CDR3 runs to 11 residues. The ends were cut back, 3 bases at V and 13 bases at J, with 11 bases in the middle. Germline V CDR1 and CDR2: MNHEY, SMNVEV (reference sequence). Here the CDR3 reads CASSFASKKYF. The CDR3 DNA sequence: TGTGCCAGCAGTTTTGCGTCTAAAAAGTATTTT.

The chain couples TRBV5-6 to TRBJ2-7, with D tentatively TRBD1 (6 bases). The CDR3 is 15 amino acids. CDR1 is SGHDT, CDR2 YYEEEE, per germline. V dropped 2 bases and J dropped 3 bases, with 15 bases sitting between them. The CDR3 reads CASSFGTNKFYEQYF. Written as DNA, the CDR3 is TGTGCCAGCAGCTTCGGGACAAACAAATTCTACGAGCAGTACTTC.

The chain uses TRBV27 and TRBJ1-4; TRBD1 might be the D (5 bases). V lost 8 bases to trimming and J lost 5 bases, with 15 bases between them. Germline CDR1 and CDR2: MNHEY and SMNVEV (reference sequence). The CDR3 length is 14 residues. CDR3 amino acids: CASGRGGMNEKLFF. CDR3 bases: TGTGCCAGCGGGCGGGGGGGTATGAATGAAAAACTGTTTTTT.

This chain uses TRBV5-6 with TRBJ2-5; 11 bases match TRBD2. After removal of 2 bases from V and 2 bases from J, the junction contained 8 bases not matched to a gene. This CDR3 has 17 amino acids. Germline assignment: CDR1 SGHDT and CDR2 YYEEEE. The CDR3 sequence is CASSLPGLAGGQETQYF. The CDR3 DNA is TGTGCCAGCAGCTTACCGGGGCTAGCGGGGGGACAAGAGACCCAGTACTTC.

This sequence joins TRBV7-2 and TRBJ1-1; the match to TRBD1 covers 8 bases. CDR1 and CDR2 (germline): SGHTA, FQGNSA. Germline trimming cut 4 bases from V and 1 base from J; bases unmatched to any gene: 5. The CDR3 length is 15 residues. The CDR3 nucleotides read TGTGCCAGCAGCTCCAGGGGGCTTAGGAACACTGAAGCTTTCTTT. It codes for CASSSRGLRNTEAFF.

The chain has TRBV10-1 and TRBJ2-4; 9 nucleotides align to TRBD2. The CDR3 length is 15 residues. The germline gives CDR1 WNHNN, CDR2 SYGVQD (reference sequence). V shed 3 bases and J 5 bases; nucleotides not matched to a gene: 5. DNA of the CDR3: TGCGCCAGCAGTGAAGGCGGGGGGGCCCAAAACATTCAGTACTTC. It yields the protein CASSEGGGAQNIQYF.

The genes are TRBV5-1 and TRBJ1-4; 9 bases fit TRBD1. Trimming took 4 bases from V and 11 from J; bases not matched to a gene: 9. Germline loops: CDR1 SGHRS, CDR2 YFSETQ. The length of the CDR3 is 14 residues. CDR3 residues: CASSLTGGSEKLFF. CDR3 bases: TGCGCCAGCAGCCTGACAGGGGGTTCGGAGAAACTGTTTTTT.

This sequence joins TRBV6-5 and TRBJ1-1; tentatively, D is TRBD1 (6 bases). This CDR3 has 14 amino acids. Trimming left V 2 bases short and J 2 bases short, with 9 bases between. Per the germline V gene, CDR1 is MNHEY and CDR2 is SVGAGI. The CDR3 nucleotides are TGTGCCAGCAGTTACGGGGGGCGCAACACTGAAGCTTTCTTT. It is translated as CASSYGGRNTEAFF.

V is TRBV7-9 and J is TRBJ1-1; possibly TRBD1 for D (6 bases). The V and J ends lost 5 bases and 0 bases respectively, with 13 bases between them. This CDR3 has 15 residues. Germline V gene lookup returns CDR1 SEHNR and CDR2 FQNEAQ (reference sequence). CDR3 nucleotide sequence: TGTGCCAGCAGCCCCGCCGGACAGATGAACACTGAAGCTTTCTTT. Its protein product is CASSPAGQMNTEAFF.

This chain connects TRBV10-3 to TRBJ2-2, with TRBD2 identical over 11 bases. Germline-derived CDR1 and CDR2 are ENHRY and SYGVKD. V lost 3 bases to trimming and J lost 6 bases; unmatched junction nucleotides: 12. CDR3 size: 18 residues. Here the CDR3 DNA reads TGTGCCATCAGTGAAAGCGGGTTGATAGCGGGGGGGCCCGGGGAGCTGTTTTTT. Its translation is CAISESGLIAGGPGELFF.

CDR3 in DNA: TGTGCCAGCAGCTCTGGACAGGGTGGGCAGACCCAGTACTTC. It specifies CASSSGQGGQTQYF. This sequence joins TRBV7-7 and TRBJ2-5, with TRBD1 matching 8 bases. CDR3 length: 14 residues. V lost 4 bases to trimming and J lost 6 bases; unmatched junction nucleotides: 7. Germline CDR1 and CDR2: SSHAT and FNYEAQ (reference sequence).